This T cell receptor beta chain comes out of a study of technical replicates of blood from several donors. TCRdb keeps only in-frame clones here, not all; method: immunoSEQ multiplex PCR. The table lists about 83,000 clones, about 95% of them singletons. Germline-derived CDR1 and CDR2 are SEHNR and FQNEAQ (reference sequence). This CDR3 is built from 17 residues. Trimming took 0 bases from V and 4 from J, leaving 16 bases between them. This clonotype originated in a human donor in good health. The sequenced sample was T cells isolated from PBMCs. The rearrangement links TRBV7-9 to TRBJ1-5; D is undetermined. The DNA for the CDR3 is TGTGCCAGCAGCTTAGCCCCCCTTCGGAGCCGAAATCAGCCCCAGCATTTT. Translated, it gives CASSLAPLRSRNQPQHF.